A selection of T cell receptor beta chains follows, all from one sample in a study of blood T cell repertoires in COVID-19. This table comes from immunoSEQ multiplex PCR, and its TCRdb copy is limited to in-frame clones, with some not included. The sample lists about 220,000 clones, approximately 77% seen once, with around 3.5% in the top ten. Sequencing used peripheral blood. The receptors originated from a woman older than 75 with acute or convalescent COVID-19. Both conserved end residues are part of each CDR3. A D gene is named only where the DNA matches it firmly. Clone size is given for some rows only: seen once, a few or many times, or a class if the clone is expanded.

V gene	D gene	clone size	J gene	CDR3 DNA	CDR3 protein
TRBV7-2	TRBD2	NA	TRBJ2-3	TGTGCCAGCAGCTTAGTCCAGCGGGGGACTACAGATACGCAGTATTTT	CASSLVQRGTTDTQYF
TRBV11-2	TRBD1	NA	TRBJ2-5	TGTGCCAGCAGCTTCCGACAGGGGCAAGAGACCCAGTACTTC	CASSFRQGQETQYF
TRBV5-1	NA	NA	TRBJ1-2	TGCGCCAGCACCCAAAACAGGGATGGCTACACCTTC	CASTQNRDGYTF
TRBV5-1	TRBD1	NA	TRBJ1-6	TGCGCCAGCAGCTTGGGACAGGGTAGGAGGACACCCCTCCACTTT	CASSLGQGRRTPLHF
TRBV7-2	TRBD1	once	TRBJ1-2	TGTGCCAGCAGCTTTGACAGGGGGAACTATGGCTACACCTTC	CASSFDRGNYGYTF
TRBV5-1	NA	once	TRBJ2-3	TGCGCCAGCAGCTTGGAAGGCAGGGCGGGCACAGATACGCAGTATTTT	CASSLEGRAGTDTQYF
TRBV27	NA	NA	TRBJ1-2	TGTGCCAGCAGTTCCTCCGGGACAAGGTACGGCTACACCTTC	CASSSSGTRYGYTF
TRBV6-5	TRBD1	NA	TRBJ2-7	TGTGCCAGCAGCCTCGGGACAGATCTCTACGAGCAGTACTTC	CASSLGTDLYEQYF
TRBV5-6	TRBD1	NA	TRBJ1-5	TGTGCCAGCAGTGAATTTGGGACAGGGAACAATCAGCCCCAGCATTTT	CASSEFGTGNNQPQHF
TRBV28	NA	NA	TRBJ1-2	TGTGCCAGCAGTTTACCGGGGGGTCCGGACTATGGCTACACCTTC	CASSLPGGPDYGYTF
TRBV7-2	TRBD1	NA	TRBJ1-2	TGTGCCAGCAGCTTTCCCCCGGGACAGGGAGTTAAATCCTATGGCTACACCTTC	CASSFPPGQGVKSYGYTF
TRBV2	TRBD1	NA	TRBJ1-6	TGTGCCAGCAGCCCGGGACAGGGAAGGTATTACTCACCCCTCCACTTT	CASSPGQGRYYSPLHF
TRBV30	NA	NA	TRBJ1-4	TGTGCCTGGAGTGCAGGCAGGCTGGCCGTTAATGAAAAACTGTTTTTT	CAWSAGRLAVNEKLFF
TRBV18	NA	NA	TRBJ1-2	TGTGCCAGCTCACCACAGGGGTACTCTAACTATGGCTACACCTTC	CASSPQGYSNYGYTF
TRBV7-2	NA	many	TRBJ1-2	TGTGCCAGCAGCTTAGTACCAGGGGTAGGCTATGGCTACACCTTC	CASSLVPGVGYGYTF
TRBV27	NA	NA	TRBJ1-5	TGTGCCAGCAGTCTCACCGGACATAACAGCAATCAGCCCCAGCATTTT	CASSLTGHNSNQPQHF
TRBV7-3	TRBD1	NA	TRBJ1-5	TGTGCCAGCAGCCTAGACAGGGATCAGCCCCAGCATTTT	CASSLDRDQPQHF
TRBV7-3	NA	NA	TRBJ1-1	TGTGCCAGCAGCTTACTAGCAGTGAACACTGAAGCTTTCTTT	CASSLLAVNTEAFF
TRBV7-2	NA	few	TRBJ2-3	TGTGCCAGCAGCTTCTACTCCCGCACAGATACGCAGTATTTT	CASSFYSRTDTQYF
TRBV6-5	NA	NA	TRBJ1-3	TGTGCCAGCCCTAGGGAGTCTGGAAACACCATATATTTT	CASPRESGNTIYF
TRBV11-3	NA	NA	TRBJ2-7	TGTGCCAGCAGCCTAAGGACAGTCCCCTACGAGCAGTACTTC	CASSLRTVPYEQYF
TRBV28	NA	NA	TRBJ1-6	TGTGCCAGCAGTCGACAGGTTAGCTCCTATAATTCACCCCTCCACTTT	CASSRQVSSYNSPLHF